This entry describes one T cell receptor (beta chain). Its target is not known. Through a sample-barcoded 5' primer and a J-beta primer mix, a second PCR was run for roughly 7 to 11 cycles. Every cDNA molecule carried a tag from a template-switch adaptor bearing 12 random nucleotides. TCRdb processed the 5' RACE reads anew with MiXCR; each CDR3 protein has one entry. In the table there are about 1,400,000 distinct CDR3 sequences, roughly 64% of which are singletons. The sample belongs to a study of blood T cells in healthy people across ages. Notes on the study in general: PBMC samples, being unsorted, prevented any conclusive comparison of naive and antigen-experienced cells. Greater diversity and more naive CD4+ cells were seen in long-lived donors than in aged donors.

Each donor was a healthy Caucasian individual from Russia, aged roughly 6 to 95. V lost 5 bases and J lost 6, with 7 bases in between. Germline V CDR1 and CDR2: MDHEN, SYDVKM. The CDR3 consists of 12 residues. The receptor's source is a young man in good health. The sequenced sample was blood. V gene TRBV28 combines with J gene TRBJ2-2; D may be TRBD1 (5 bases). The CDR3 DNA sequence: TGTGCCAGCAGTAGGGGTGCCGGGGAGCTGTTTTTT. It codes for CASSRGAGELFF.